The 16 T cell receptor beta chains presented below share a single source sample, sequenced in a study of identical twins (dated by TCRdb to the mid-2010s). The library was made by 5' RACE. Sequencing used an Illumina HiSeq 2000. The public reads were quality trimmed at Q25 with fastp and then assembled into clones with MiXCR by TCRdb, keeping productive beta chains. Rows with a matching CDR3 protein are joined into one entry that keeps the most common DNA and genes. The sample has 400,000 to 550,000 distinct CDR3 sequences on record, over 11% of them singletons. Jointly, the top ten make up more than 0.8% of the sample. The sample was also linked to a second study, of yellow fever vaccine responses in identical twins.

Sequencing was done on a sample of CD4+ T cells sorted from blood. These receptors were taken from a young woman in good health.

V usage is TRBV6-1 and J usage is TRBJ2-5; D unclear. Germline CDR1 MNHNS, CDR2 SASEGT. V dropped 6 bases and J dropped 1 base, with 12 bases sitting between them. The CDR3 totals 14 residues. The chain's CDR3 is CASRPSGLQETQYF. DNA for the CDR3: TGTGCCAGCAGACCCTCTGGGCTCCAAGAGACCCAGTACTTC.

J is TRBJ1-6 and V is TRBV7-3; D is unclear. Germline lookup yields CDR1 SGHTA and CDR2 FQGTGA. The CDR3 loop spans 17 amino acids. Trimming took 2 bases from V and 7 from J, leaving 18 bases between them. The CDR3 is CASSLFASKTSNSPLHF. In nucleotides, the CDR3 is TGTGCCAGCAGCTTATTCGCCAGTAAGACTTCGAATTCACCCCTCCACTTT.

This clonotype was recorded many times. This chain links TRBV15 with TRBJ1-6, with 8 bases that match TRBD1. V trimming: 5 bases; J trimming: 4 bases; junction bases outside the gene matches: 4. The CDR3 loop spans 15 amino acids. Germline loops: CDR1 LNHNV, CDR2 YYDKDF (reference sequence). The CDR3 nucleotides are TGTGCCACCAGCGCGACAGGGGTATATAATTCACCCCTCCACTTT. The encoded protein is CATSATGVYNSPLHF.

In the case of this clonotype: Its ends do not fully match the called genes, so a read error is possible. V is TRBV18 and J is TRBJ2-7; D may be TRBD1 (5 bases). Germline V gene lookup returns CDR1 KGHSH and CDR2 LQKENI. The CDR3 runs 13 residues. CDR3 DNA: TGTCCCAGCTCACCACATCCGCAGGGAGAGCAGTACTTC. Translating gives CPSSPHPQGEQYF.

The chain links TRBV9 to TRBJ2-5; D may be TRBD2 (6 bases). The CDR3 spans 15 residues. V dropped 1 base and J dropped 1 base, with 11 bases sitting between them. Germline loops: CDR1 SGDLS, CDR2 YYNGEE. As DNA, the CDR3 is TGTGCCAGCAGCGTAAGAAGGGGAGGCCAAGAGACCCAGTACTTC. Translation gives CASSVRRGGQETQYF. The variable domain in full, with the rest retrieved from reference TRBV9 and TRBJ2-5, is DSGVTQTPKHLITATGQRVTLRCSPRSGDLSVYWYQQSLDQGLQFLIQYYNGEERAKGNILERFSAQQFPDLHSELNLSSLELGDSALYFCASSVRRGGQETQYFGPGTRLLVL.

This chain connects TRBV5-1 to TRBJ2-2, with TRBD1 matching 8 bases. J was trimmed by 0 bases and V by 4 bases; bases with no gene match: 5. Germline assignment: CDR1 SGHRS and CDR2 YFSETQ. There are 16 residues in the CDR3. The CDR3 is CASSGGQATNTGELFF. The CDR3 DNA sequence: TGCGCCAGCAGCGGGGGACAGGCCACGAACACCGGGGAGCTGTTTTTT. The whole variable domain, filled in from reference TRBV5-1 and TRBJ2-2, reads KAGVTQTPRYLIKTRGQQVTLSCSPISGHRSVSWYQQTPGQGLQFLFEYFSETQRNKGNFPGRFSGRQFSNSRSEMNVSTLELGDSALYLCASSGGQATNTGELFFGEGSRLTVL.

The chain recombines TRBV7-8 with TRBJ2-1; 7 bases align to TRBD1. The CDR3 loop spans 14 amino acids. CDR1 SGHVS and CDR2 FQNEAQ come from the germline V gene. The V segment lost 4 bases and the J segment 6 bases; nucleotides outside the gene matches: 6. The CDR3 sequence: CASSSPAGGNEQFF. The CDR3 bases are TGTGCCAGCAGCTCCCCGGCAGGGGGCAATGAGCAGTTCTTC.

CDR3 sequence reads: CSARGGGSKSPLHF. CDR3 DNA: TGCAGTGCTAGAGGAGGGGGAAGTAAATCACCCCTCCACTTT. V gene TRBV20-1 combines with J gene TRBJ1-6; tentatively, D is TRBD1 (6 bases). The CDR3 spans 14 residues. CDR1 is DFQATT, CDR2 SNEGSKA, per germline (reference sequence). V was shortened by 1 base and J by 10 bases, with 14 bases between the two germline ends.

This clonotype was observed a few times. This chain joins TRBV4-1 and TRBJ2-5; D gene uncertain. The CDR3 extends over 15 amino acids. V lost 1 base to trimming and J lost 0 bases, with 9 bases between them. The germline V gene encodes CDR1 MGHRA and CDR2 YSYEKL. CDR3 loop: CASSQVWVDQETQYF. The CDR3 DNA sequence: TGCGCCAGCAGCCAAGTCTGGGTGGACCAAGAGACCCAGTACTTC.

The chain couples TRBV5-8 to TRBJ2-5; D gene ambiguous. Germline lookup yields CDR1 SGHTS and CDR2 YDEGEE. CDR3 length equals 16 residues. V was clipped by 3 bases and J by 5 bases, with 20 bases between them. Here the CDR3 reads CASSYGRASSSETQYF. The CDR3 DNA is TGTGCCAGCAGCTATGGGCGAGCCTCCTCCTCGGAGACCCAGTACTTC.

This chain joins TRBV11-2 and TRBJ2-1, with TRBD2 identical over 10 bases. Germline CDR1 and CDR2: SGHAT and FQNNGV. V trimming: 6 bases; J trimming: 3 bases; junction bases outside the gene matches: 5. The CDR3 is 15 residues long. The CDR3 sequence is CASRQTSGDYNEQFF. For the CDR3, the DNA is TGTGCCAGCAGACAAACTAGCGGGGACTACAATGAGCAGTTCTTC.

This clonotype showed up many times. This chain links TRBV3-1 with TRBJ2-2; 7 bases line up with TRBD2. Germline CDR1 LGHDT, CDR2 YNNKEL (reference sequence). CDR3 length equals 16 residues. V was clipped by 5 bases and J by 1 base; unmatched bases: 7. The CDR3 DNA reads TGTGCCAGCAGCGCGGAGCTAGCGGTGAACACCGGGGAGCTGTTTTTT. Its translation is CASSAELAVNTGELFF.

The V call is TRBV15, the J call TRBJ2-5; D unresolved. The CDR3 extends over 13 amino acids. Trimming stripped 0 bases from V and 6 bases from J, with 8 bases between. Germline lookup yields CDR1 LNHNV and CDR2 YYDKDF (reference sequence). The CDR3 loop reads CATSRDRIQTQYF. The CDR3 DNA reads as TGTGCCACCAGCAGAGATAGGATCCAGACCCAGTACTTC. Full variable domain (remainder filled in from reference TRBV15 and TRBJ2-5): DAMVIQNPRYQVTQFGKPVTLSCSQTLNHNVMYWYQQKSSQAPKLLFHYYDKDFNNEADTPDNFQSRRPNTSFCFLDIRSPGLGDTAMYLCATSRDRIQTQYFGPGTRLLVL.

This clonotype occurred many times. The genes are TRBV24-1 and TRBJ1-1, with D possibly being TRBD1 (5 bases). Trimming pared 5 bases from V and 2 bases from J, leaving 11 bases between. Germline CDR1 KGHDR, CDR2 SFDVKD. This CDR3 comprises 14 residues. This chain's CDR3 is CATSARGSNTEAFF. The CDR3 DNA reads as TGTGCCACCAGTGCGAGGGGCAGCAACACTGAAGCTTTCTTT.

V and J are TRBV20-1 and TRBJ2-2; D is unclear. Trimming removed 6 bases at V and 6 bases at J, with 11 bases between. The germline V gene has CDR1 DFQATT and CDR2 SNEGSKA (reference sequence). This CDR3 is 12 amino acids long. CDR3 bases: TGCAGTGCCCCGGGTACCCCCGGGGAGCTGTTTTTT. Residues: CSAPGTPGELFF.

The chain links TRBV5-1 to TRBJ2-3; 12 bases map to TRBD2. CDR3 length: 18 residues. V was pared by 0 bases and J by 4 bases, with 9 bases of the junction left unmatched. Germline lookup yields CDR1 SGHRS and CDR2 YFSETQ. The CDR3 nucleotides are TGCGCCAGCAGCTTGGCCCGGACTAGCGGGGAAGTCTCAGATACGCAGTATTTT. As protein: CASSLARTSGEVSDTQYF.